Shown below are 26 T cell receptor beta chains from a single sample sequenced in a study of glioma-infiltrating T cells. Amplification of TCR alpha and beta CDR3 regions from RNA used iRepertoire nested multiplex PCR. TCRdb ran MiXCR on the multiplex PCR reads and lists one entry per CDR3 protein. The sample has about 180,000 distinct CDR3 sequences, about 46% seen once. The source material was glioma tissue, nonneoplastic brain tissue, or PBMCs (not recorded which). These receptors were taken from a human donor with low-grade glioma or glioblastoma, undergoing nonglioma brain surgery, or in good health (not recorded which).

In this sample, this clonotype turned up many times. V and J are TRBV20-1 and TRBJ1-1; D might be TRBD1 (6 bases). Per the germline V gene, CDR1 is DFQATT and CDR2 is SNEGSKA (reference sequence). V gave up 4 bases and J gave up 1 base, with 10 bases separating them. The CDR3 totals 13 residues. DNA for the CDR3: TGCAGTGCTATTGGACAGCCGAACACTGAAGCTTTCTTT. Encoded protein: CSAIGQPNTEAFF.

The CDR3 region is CASSSWGTVEQFF. The DNA for the CDR3 is TGTGCCAGCAGTTCCTGGGGCACGGTTGAGCAGTTCTTC. This rearrangement joins TRBV12-3 or TRBV12-4 to TRBJ2-1; the D gene is possibly TRBD1 (5 bases). The CDR3 length is 13 residues. Trimming cost V 4 bases and J 9 bases, with 13 bases left between them.

As to this clonotype: Since the CDR3 does not end with the conserved phenylalanine or tryptophan, this likely comes from a read error. The chain joins TRBV7-2 to TRBJ2-7; 8 nucleotides line up with TRBD2. The CDR3 is 15 amino acids. Germline CDR1 SGHTA, CDR2 FQGNSA. V shed 3 bases, J shed 3 bases, and the junction held 7 bases outside the gene matches. The chain's CDR3 is CASSFGSGAHYEQYL. In DNA, the CDR3 is TGTGCCAGCAGCTTTGGTAGCGGGGCCCACTACGAGCAGTACTTG.

On this clonotype: This could be a read error, since a much larger clone is one nucleotide away. The V gene is TRBV29-1, the J gene TRBJ1-1, with D maybe TRBD1 (5 bases). The CDR3 extends over 15 amino acids. Germline values: CDR1 SQVTM, CDR2 ANQGSEA. Here the CDR3 reads CSFEDWGPMNTEAFF. The CDR3, as DNA: TGCAGCTTTGAAGATTGGGGCCCAATGAACACTGAAGCTTTCTTT. Complete variable domain (other parts from reference TRBV29-1 and TRBJ1-1): SAVISQKPSRDICQRGTSLTIQCQVDSQVTMMFWYRQQPGQSLTLIATANQGSEATYESGFVIDKFPISRPNLTFSTLTVSNMSPEDSSIYLCSFEDWGPMNTEAFFGQGTRLTVV.

The chain carries TRBV5-6 and TRBJ1-5; D is possibly TRBD1 (5 bases). Germline CDR1 reads SGHDT; CDR2 reads YYEEEE. V was trimmed by 3 bases and J by 3 bases, leaving 13 bases between them. CDR3 length equals 15 residues. The CDR3 loop is CASSYWQGHNQPQHF. The CDR3 DNA sequence: TGTGCCAGCAGCTATTGGCAGGGTCACAATCAGCCCCAGCATTTT.

This clonotype showed up many times. CDR3 sequence (DNA): TGTGCCACCAGCAGAAGGGGGGCAGGGGATACGCAGTATTTT. This codes for CATSRRGAGDTQYF. This chain links TRBV15 with TRBJ2-3; TRBD1 or TRBD2 may be the D gene (6 bases each). The CDR3 consists of 14 residues. The germline CDR1 and CDR2 sequences are LNHNV and YYDKDF (reference sequence). Trimming took off 2 bases at V and 6 bases at J, with 12 bases between the two ends.

This clonotype was counted a few times. The chain employs TRBV2 and TRBJ2-7; D is perhaps TRBD2 (5 bases). The CDR3 is 14 amino acids. Trimming cost V 6 bases and J 0 bases, with 12 bases left between them. Germline CDR1 reads SNHLY; CDR2 reads FYNNEI. CDR3 coding DNA: TGTGCCAGCAGGGGGAGAGGTCCCTCCTACGAGCAGTACTTC. Residues: CASRGRGPSYEQYF.

At least ten counts were recorded for this clonotype. V is TRBV28 and J is TRBJ2-3, with D unresolved. V lost 5 bases and J lost 0, with 18 bases in between. The CDR3 length is 17 residues. Looked up from germline, CDR1 is MDHEN and CDR2 is SYDVKM. In DNA form, the CDR3 reads TGTGCCAGCAGTCGAGTGGTGGTCGGTCCTAGCACAGATACGCAGTATTTT. This codes for CASSRVVVGPSTDTQYF.

With respect to this clonotype: A much larger clonotype is one base distant, so this may be a read error. The V gene is TRBV20-1, the J gene TRBJ2-7; 7 nucleotides agree with TRBD1. V dropped 4 bases and J dropped 3; count of bases not matched to a gene: 9. Germline assignment: CDR1 DFQATT and CDR2 SNEGSKA (reference sequence). The CDR3 is 14 amino acids. The DNA for the CDR3 is TGCAGTGCTAAGACTCCGGGACAGAGCTACGAGCAGTACTTC. Protein product: CSAKTPGQSYEQYF.

This clonotype showed up many times. V gene TRBV28 combines with J gene TRBJ1-1, with TRBD1 identical over 7 bases. J gave up 4 bases and V 6 bases, and 8 bases lay outside the gene matches. The CDR3 is 14 residues long. Looked up from germline, CDR1 is MDHEN and CDR2 is SYDVKM. This CDR3 is CASRTLQGFTEAFF. CDR3 nucleotides: TGTGCCAGCAGGACCCTACAGGGGTTCACTGAAGCTTTCTTT.

This clonotype has a count of ten or more. The rearrangement joins TRBV6-1 to TRBJ2-2; no firm D call. Trimming removed 7 bases from V and 4 bases from J, with 19 bases in between. CDR1 is MNHNS, CDR2 SASEGT, per germline. The CDR3 length is 16 residues. CDR3 residues: CASTVRAEYITGELFF. CDR3 sequence (DNA): TGTGCCAGCACTGTTCGGGCGGAGTATATCACCGGGGAGCTGTTTTTT.

The CDR3 loop is CASSLVGGSYNSPLHF. CDR3 nucleotide sequence: TGTGCCAGCAGCTTGGTTGGGGGCTCCTATAATTCACCCCTCCACTTT. The chain employs TRBV5-5 and TRBJ1-6; possible D gene TRBD1, 5 bases. CDR1 is SGHKS, CDR2 YYEKEE, per germline (reference sequence). V was pared by 0 bases and J by 0 bases, with 7 bases between. The CDR3 has 16 amino acids. Full variable domain (remainder filled in from reference TRBV5-5 and TRBJ1-6): DAGVTQSPTHLIKTRGQQVTLRCSPISGHKSVSWYQQVLGQGPQFIFQYYEKEERGRGNFPDRFSARQFPNYSSELNVNALLLGDSALYLCASSLVGGSYNSPLHFGNGTRLTVT.

DNA of the CDR3: TGCAGCGTCGGCCCAGGGGAACGAGAGCAGTTCTTC. Protein product: CSVGPGEREQFF. The chain links TRBV29-1 to TRBJ2-1; D is possibly TRBD1 (6 bases). Between the trimmed V and J ends, which lost 6 bases and 10 bases, there was a span of 16 bases. CDR1 is SQVTM and CDR2 is ANQGSEA in the germline V gene. The CDR3 has 12 residues.

This clonotype showed up just a few times. The rearrangement uses TRBV19 and TRBJ2-1, with 11 positions matching TRBD2. This CDR3 contains 16 residues. After removal of 4 bases from V and 2 bases from J, the junction contained 4 bases not matched to a gene. Germline lookup yields CDR1 LNHDA and CDR2 SQIVND (reference sequence). The CDR3 region has the DNA TGTGCCAGTAGTAAGACTAGCGGGACCCCCTACAATGAGCAGTTCTTC. The encoded protein is CASSKTSGTPYNEQFF.

This clonotype has at least ten counts. The chain has TRBV18 and TRBJ1-1; D remains ambiguous. Trimming removed 6 bases at V and 2 bases at J, with 13 bases between. Germline loops: CDR1 KGHSH, CDR2 LQKENI. The CDR3 runs to 14 residues. CDR3 loop: CASSQQRLNTEAFF. The DNA of the CDR3 is TGTGCCAGCTCTCAACAGCGTTTAAACACTGAAGCTTTCTTT.

This clonotype was found many times. The gene calls are TRBV20-1 and TRBJ2-3; 10 bases line up with TRBD2. CDR1 and CDR2 (germline): DFQATT, SNEGSKA (reference sequence). Trimming took 6 bases from V and 4 from J; bases not matched to a gene: 4. This CDR3 region has 13 residues. In nucleotides, the CDR3 is TGCAGTGCCTGGACTAGCGGATCAGATACGCAGTATTTT. It is translated as CSAWTSGSDTQYF.

The genes are TRBV7-3 and TRBJ2-3; D gene unclear. Germline V gene sequence: CDR1 SGHTA, CDR2 FQGTGA. This CDR3 is 14 amino acids long. Trimming took off 5 bases at V and 4 bases at J, with 13 bases between the two ends. In DNA, the CDR3 is TGTGCCAGCAGCACTGCATCCGAGTCAGATACGCAGTATTTT. It encodes CASSTASESDTQYF.

V is TRBV4-2 and J is TRBJ2-3, with no clear D. In germline, CDR1 is LGHNA, CDR2 YNFKEQ. Between the trimmed V and J ends, which lost 0 bases and 2 bases, there was a span of 18 bases. The CDR3 has 18 amino acids. The CDR3 DNA follows: TGTGCCAGCAGCCAAGACTCAACGGCTAACGTGGCCACAGATACGCAGTATTTT. Its translation is CASSQDSTANVATDTQYF.

This clonotype was observed a single time. A much larger clone differs from this one at a single base, so this may be a read error. The rearrangement uses TRBV11-2 and TRBJ2-3; a weak D match, TRBD1 (6 bases). Per the germline V gene, CDR1 is SGHAT and CDR2 is FQNNGV. This CDR3 spans 14 amino acids. CDR3 in DNA: TGTGGCAGCAGCTTAAGGACAGCGGCAGATACGCAGTATTTT. It encodes CGSSLRTAADTQYF. Supplemented by reference TRBV11-2 and TRBJ2-3, the full variable domain reads EAGVAQSPRYKIIEKRQSVAFWCNPISGHATLYWYQQILGQGPKLLIQFQNNGVVDDSQLPKDRFSAERLKGVDSTLKIQPAKLEDSAVYLCGSSLRTAADTQYFGPGTRLTVL.

The V gene is TRBV4-1, the J gene TRBJ1-2, with a weak D call TRBD1 (5 bases). Per germline, CDR1 MGHRA and CDR2 YSYEKL. CDR3 length equals 15 residues. Trimming stripped 4 bases from V and 8 bases from J, with 20 bases between. The CDR3 spells CASSPNLGLPSGYTF. In DNA form, the CDR3 reads TGCGCCAGCAGCCCGAACTTGGGACTCCCGAGCGGCTACACCTTC.

This clonotype was counted many times. The J gene is TRBJ2-2, the V gene TRBV20-1; D may be TRBD1 or TRBD2 (5 bases each). Trimming shortened V by 0 bases and J by 6 bases, and 11 bases separated the two germline ends. Looked up from germline, CDR1 is DFQATT and CDR2 is SNEGSKA (reference sequence). The CDR3 covers 14 residues. The CDR3 sequence: CSARDRGASGELFF. CDR3 coding DNA: TGCAGTGCTAGAGACCGGGGCGCCTCCGGGGAGCTGTTTTTT.

About this clonotype: Sequence at one end of the junction differs from germline and may be a read error. The chain employs TRBV3-1 and TRBJ2-1, with D possibly matching TRBD2 (6 bases). There are 18 residues in the CDR3. In germline, CDR1 is LGHDT, CDR2 YNNKEL (reference sequence). The CDR3 nucleotides are TGTGCCAGCAGCCAAGCCCCCCTGGGCGGGGCAGGCTACAGTGAGCAGTTCTTC. The encoded protein is CASSQAPLGGAGYSEQFF.

Turning to this clonotype: A much larger clone sits a single nucleotide away, making a read error possible. CDR3 loop: CASSCLGDTGELFF. CDR3 DNA sequence: TGTGCCAGCAGTTGCCTGGGAGACACCGGGGAGCTGTTTTTT. The chain joins TRBV6-9 to TRBJ2-2; perhaps TRBD2 as D (5 bases). The CDR3 consists of 14 residues. V lost 4 bases and J 3 bases, leaving 9 bases between the germline ends. Germline CDR1 MNHGY, CDR2 SVAAGI.

Concerning this clonotype itself: Lacking the conserved final phenylalanine or tryptophan, this CDR3 likely reflects a read error. V gene TRBV12-3 or TRBV12-4 combines with J gene TRBJ2-1; tentatively, D is TRBD1 or TRBD2 (6 bases each). The V and J ends lost 0 bases and 9 bases respectively, with 12 bases between them. This CDR3 region has 14 residues. CDR3 bases: TGTGCCAGCAGTTTAGCTAGGGGGGTAGGTGAGCAGTTCTTA. Protein: CASSLARGVGEQFL.

The chain is built from TRBV29-1 and TRBJ2-7; D not resolved. Trimming pared 5 bases from V and 2 bases from J, leaving 19 bases between. CDR3 length equals 15 residues. Germline values: CDR1 SQVTM, CDR2 ANQGSEA. The CDR3 reads CSVMKGNRKPYEQYF. CDR3 bases: TGCAGCGTTATGAAGGGCAACCGTAAACCCTACGAGCAGTACTTC.

Points on this clonotype: A much bigger clone sits one base away, suggesting this may be a read error. This chain uses TRBV5-1 with TRBJ1-6; the D gene is possibly TRBD1 (6 bases). The germline CDR1 and CDR2 sequences are SGHRS and YFSETQ. This CDR3 contains 15 residues. The V and J ends lost 7 bases and 6 bases respectively, with 17 bases between them. CDR3 protein: CASGRSTGSNSPLHF. The CDR3 DNA is TGCGCCAGCGGCAGATCGACAGGCTCTAATTCACCCCTCCACTTT.